These 6 T cell receptor beta chains share one sample of origin, sequenced in a study of T cells in Graves' hyperthyroidism and ophthalmopathy. RNA transcripts provided the source from which TCR beta CDR3 regions were amplified. A first-round RT-PCR of the TCR CDR3 used the HTBI primer set. One entry per CDR3 protein, called by TCRdb with MiXCR from the multiplex PCR reads. The sample lists more than 500,000 distinct CDR3 sequences, more than 15% occurring once. The sample taken for sequencing was blood. The receptor set was obtained from a woman under 40 with Graves' ophthalmopathy.

Regarding this clonotype: Being one base from a much bigger clone, this may be a read error. The chain joins TRBV5-1 to TRBJ2-7; possible D gene TRBD2, 6 bases. Germline loops: CDR1 SGHRS, CDR2 YFSETQ. This CDR3 has 15 residues. V lost 1 base to trimming and J lost 0 bases, with 11 bases between them. The CDR3 nucleotides read TGCGCCAGCAGCTTGCGGCGGGATAGCTCCTACGAGCAGTACTTC. Amino acid sequence: CASSLRRDSSYEQYF.

To note about this clonotype: A read error may be the cause here, since a much bigger clone is one base away. The chain couples TRBV28 to TRBJ2-5; the match to TRBD1 covers 10 bases. Germline CDR1 MDHEN, CDR2 SYDVKM. This CDR3 region has 15 residues. The DNA of the CDR3 is TGTGCCGGCAGTTCCCAAGGGACAGGGGTGGAGACCCAGTACTTC. Its translation: CAGSSQGTGVETQYF.

This chain links TRBV7-3 with TRBJ2-1; 8 bases fit TRBD2. J was trimmed by 9 bases and V by 5 bases; bases with no gene match: 12. Per germline, CDR1 SGHTA and CDR2 FQGTGA. CDR3 length: 15 residues. The CDR3 region is CASSATPGLVGEQFF. The CDR3 DNA reads TGTGCCAGCAGCGCGACCCCGGGACTAGTCGGTGAGCAGTTCTTC. The full variable domain, in which reference TRBV7-3 and TRBJ2-1 provide the parts outside the CDR3, is GAGVSQTPSNKVTEKGKYVELRCDPISGHTALYWYRQSLGQGPEFLIYFQGTGAADDSGLPNDRFFAVRPEGSVSTLKIQRTERGDSAVYLCASSATPGLVGEQFFGPGTRLTVL.

This chain connects TRBV14 to TRBJ2-1; TRBD2 might be the D (5 bases). Germline CDR1 SGHDN, CDR2 FVKESK. This CDR3 region has 13 residues. V was clipped by 5 bases and J by 4 bases, with 9 bases between them. Here the CDR3 reads CASSWGVYNEQFF. The DNA of the CDR3 is TGTGCCAGCAGCTGGGGAGTTTACAATGAGCAGTTCTTC. The full variable domain, completed using reference TRBV14 and TRBJ2-1, is EAGVTQFPSHSVIEKGQTVTLRCDPISGHDNLYWYRRVMGKEIKFLLHFVKESKQDESGMPNNRFLAERTGGTYSTLKVQPAELEDSGVYFCASSWGVYNEQFFGPGTRLTVL.

This clonotype was observed a few times. V and J are TRBV15 and TRBJ2-7; 8 bases line up with TRBD2. Germline V gene sequence: CDR1 LNHNV, CDR2 YYDKDF (reference sequence). The CDR3 consists of 16 residues. Trimming removed 0 bases from V and 1 base from J; junction bases left unmatched: 5. Written as DNA, the CDR3 is TGTGCCACCAGCAGAGATCCCACTAGCGGATCCTACGAGCAGTACTTC. It specifies CATSRDPTSGSYEQYF.

This clonotype was seen once. The chain uses TRBV6-4 and TRBJ2-2; a weak D match, TRBD1 (5 bases). The CDR3 has 15 amino acids. Germline CDR1 reads MRHNA; CDR2 reads SNTAGT. V lost 6 bases to trimming and J lost 3 bases, with 14 bases between them. CDR3 sequence: CASSATGADTGELFF. Here the CDR3 DNA reads TGTGCCAGCAGCGCCACTGGGGCTGACACCGGGGAGCTGTTTTTT.